Below, 2 T cell receptor beta chains from the same sample are listed, as sequenced in a study of T cells in women clearing cervical HPV infection. Measured with immunoSEQ multiplex PCR; TCRdb has only the in-frame clones, and not every one. The listing contains tens of thousands of clones. The sequenced material came from blood buffy coat. All receptors derive from a woman aged 18 to 75 with a cervical HPV16 infection that either progressed to CIN3+ or cleared (not recorded which).

Of note for this clone: The CDR3 goes on 3 residues after the read ends, and that part is filled in from the germline J gene. V gene TRBV5-4 combines with J gene TRBJ2-4, with a tentative D call TRBD1 (6 bases). Trimming removed 4 bases at V and 4 bases at J, with 12 bases between. CDR3 length: 14 amino acids. CDR1 is SGHNT and CDR2 is YYREEE in the germline V gene (reference sequence). CDR3 sequence: CASSPRDTKNIQYF. The sequenced CDR3 bases are TGTGCCAGCAGCCCCCGGGACACAAAAAACATT.

Of note for this clone: The read ends 3 residues before the CDR3 terminus; that terminus is restored from the germline J gene. This sample also contains other DNA sequences that code for the same CDR3. The chain employs TRBV5-1 and TRBJ1-6, with D possibly matching TRBD1 (6 bases). The CDR3 runs to 14 residues. The germline V gene encodes CDR1 SGHRS and CDR2 YFSETQ. The ends were cut back, 4 bases at V and 10 bases at J, with 15 bases in the middle. The CDR3 reads CASSHTGFGSPLHF. Incomplete CDR3 DNA: TGCGCCAGCAGCCACACAGGGTTTGGGTCACCC.